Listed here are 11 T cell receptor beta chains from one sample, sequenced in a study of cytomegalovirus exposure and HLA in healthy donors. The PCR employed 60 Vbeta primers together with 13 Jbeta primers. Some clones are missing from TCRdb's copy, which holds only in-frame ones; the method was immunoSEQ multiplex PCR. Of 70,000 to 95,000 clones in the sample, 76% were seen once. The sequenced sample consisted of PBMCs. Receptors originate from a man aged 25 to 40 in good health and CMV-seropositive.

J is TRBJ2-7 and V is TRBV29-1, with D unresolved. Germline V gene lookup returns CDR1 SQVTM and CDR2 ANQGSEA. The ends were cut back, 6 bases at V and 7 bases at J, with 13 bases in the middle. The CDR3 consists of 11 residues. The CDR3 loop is CSVQVLREQYF. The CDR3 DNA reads TGCAGCGTCCAAGTTCTCCGGGAGCAGTACTTC.

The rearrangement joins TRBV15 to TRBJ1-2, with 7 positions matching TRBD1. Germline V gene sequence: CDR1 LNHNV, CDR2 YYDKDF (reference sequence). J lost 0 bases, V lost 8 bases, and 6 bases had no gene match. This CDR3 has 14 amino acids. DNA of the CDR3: TGTGCCACCGCCTTACAGGGGTCTAACTATGGCTACACCTTC. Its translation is CATALQGSNYGYTF.

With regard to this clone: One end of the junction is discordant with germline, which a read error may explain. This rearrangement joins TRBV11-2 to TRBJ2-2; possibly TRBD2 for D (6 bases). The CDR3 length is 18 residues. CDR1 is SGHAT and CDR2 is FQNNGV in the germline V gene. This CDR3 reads CASSLNRAGGAKTGELFF. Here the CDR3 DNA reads TGTGCCAGCAGCTTAAATCGTGCCGGGGGAGCGAAAACCGGGGAGCTGTTTTTT.

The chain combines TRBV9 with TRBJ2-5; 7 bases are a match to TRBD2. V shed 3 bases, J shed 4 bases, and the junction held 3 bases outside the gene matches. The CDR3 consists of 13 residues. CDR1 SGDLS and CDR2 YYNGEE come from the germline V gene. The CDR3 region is CASSGEGRETQYF. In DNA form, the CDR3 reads TGTGCCAGCAGCGGGGAGGGACGAGAGACCCAGTACTTC.

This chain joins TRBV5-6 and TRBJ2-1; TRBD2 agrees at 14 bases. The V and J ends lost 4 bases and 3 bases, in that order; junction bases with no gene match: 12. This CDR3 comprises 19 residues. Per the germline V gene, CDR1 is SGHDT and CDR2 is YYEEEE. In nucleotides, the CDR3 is TGTGCCAGCAGCCGGGGAGGGGCCGGGACTAGCGGGAGCTACAATGAGCAGTTCTTC. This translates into CASSRGGAGTSGSYNEQFF. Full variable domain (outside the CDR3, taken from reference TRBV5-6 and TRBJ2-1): DAGVTQSPTHLIKTRGQQVTLRCSPKSGHDTVSWYQQALGQGPQFIFQYYEEEERQRGNFPDRFSGHQFPNYSSELNVNALLLGDSALYLCASSRGGAGTSGSYNEQFFGPGTRLTVL.

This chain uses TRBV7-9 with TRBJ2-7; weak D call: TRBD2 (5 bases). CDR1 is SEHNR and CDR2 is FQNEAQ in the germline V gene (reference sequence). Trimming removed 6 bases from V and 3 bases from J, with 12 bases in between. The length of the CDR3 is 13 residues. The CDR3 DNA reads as TGTGCCAGCAGGCACTCAGCGGACTACGAGCAGTACTTC. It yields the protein CASRHSADYEQYF.

This CDR3 reads CASSPRVAGPNGVEQFF. CDR3 in DNA: TGTGCCAGCAGCCCCCGAGTAGCGGGACCTAATGGCGTTGAGCAGTTCTTC. This chain links TRBV5-5 with TRBJ2-1, with TRBD2 matching over 8 bases. V dropped 4 bases and J dropped 9; count of bases not matched to a gene: 18. The CDR3 totals 17 residues. The germline V gene encodes CDR1 SGHKS and CDR2 YYEKEE (reference sequence). Full variable domain (outside the CDR3, taken from reference TRBV5-5 and TRBJ2-1): DAGVTQSPTHLIKTRGQQVTLRCSPISGHKSVSWYQQVLGQGPQFIFQYYEKEERGRGNFPDRFSARQFPNYSSELNVNALLLGDSALYLCASSPRVAGPNGVEQFFGPGTRLTVL.

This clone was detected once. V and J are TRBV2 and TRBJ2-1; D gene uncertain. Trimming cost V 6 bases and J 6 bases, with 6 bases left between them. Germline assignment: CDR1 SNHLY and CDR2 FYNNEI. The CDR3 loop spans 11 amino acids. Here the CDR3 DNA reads TGTGCCAGCAGGACTGGCAATGAGCAGTTCTTC. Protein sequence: CASRTGNEQFF. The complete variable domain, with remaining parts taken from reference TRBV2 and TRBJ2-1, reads EPEVTQTPSHQVTQMGQEVILRCVPISNHLYFYWYRQILGQKVEFLVSFYNNEISEKSEIFDDQFSVERPDGSNFTLKIRSTKLEDSAMYFCASRTGNEQFFGPGTRLTVL.

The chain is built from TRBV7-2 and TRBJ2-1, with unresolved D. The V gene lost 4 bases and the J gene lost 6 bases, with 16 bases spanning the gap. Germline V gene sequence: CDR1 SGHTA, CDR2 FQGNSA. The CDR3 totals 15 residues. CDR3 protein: CASSSNLPPVNEQFF. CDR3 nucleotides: TGTGCCAGCAGCTCCAACTTGCCTCCGGTCAATGAGCAGTTCTTC.

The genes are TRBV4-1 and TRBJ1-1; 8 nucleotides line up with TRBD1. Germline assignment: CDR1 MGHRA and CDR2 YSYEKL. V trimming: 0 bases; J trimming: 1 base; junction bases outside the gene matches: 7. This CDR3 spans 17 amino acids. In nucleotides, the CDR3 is TGCGCCAGCAGCCAAGATCCCCAGGGGGCCCAGAACACTGAAGCTTTCTTT. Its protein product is CASSQDPQGAQNTEAFF.

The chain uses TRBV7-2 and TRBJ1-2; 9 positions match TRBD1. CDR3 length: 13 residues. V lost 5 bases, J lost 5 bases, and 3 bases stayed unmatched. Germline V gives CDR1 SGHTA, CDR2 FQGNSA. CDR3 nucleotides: TGTGCCAGCAGCCTCGGGACAGGGTATGGCTACACCTTC. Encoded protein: CASSLGTGYGYTF. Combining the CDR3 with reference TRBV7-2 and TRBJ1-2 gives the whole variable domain GAGVSQSPSNKVTEKGKDVELRCDPISGHTALYWYRQSLGQGLEFLIYFQGNSAPDKSGLPSDRFSAERTGGSVSTLTIQRTQQEDSAVYLCASSLGTGYGYTFGSGTRLTVV.